One and the same sample provided the 20 T cell receptor beta chains below, sequenced in a study of cytomegalovirus exposure and HLA in healthy donors. Use of 60 Vbeta and 13 Jbeta primers characterized the PCR. Measured with immunoSEQ multiplex PCR; TCRdb has only the in-frame clones, and not every one. Here the sample spans roughly 150,000 clones, about 80% being singletons. The source material was PBMCs. The receptors were sampled from a woman aged 45-59 years in good health and CMV-seropositive.

J is TRBJ1-5 and V is TRBV6-5; D is ambiguous. The length of the CDR3 is 13 residues. Germline V gene data show CDR1 as MNHEY and CDR2 as SVGAGI. The germline V and J ends were trimmed by 5 bases and 11 bases, with 16 bases remaining between them. The CDR3 sequence is CASSEAARRAQHF. Here the CDR3 DNA reads TGTGCCAGCAGTGAGGCGGCCCGTCGGGCCCAGCATTTT.

The CDR3 is CASSQGGYEQYF. CDR3 DNA sequence: TGCGCCAGCTCACAGGGGGGCTACGAGCAGTACTTC. V gene TRBV4-1 combines with J gene TRBJ2-7; 8 bases fit TRBD1. Germline V gives CDR1 MGHRA, CDR2 YSYEKL. The CDR3 extends over 12 amino acids. V trimming: 8 bases; J trimming: 3 bases; junction bases outside the gene matches: 3.

This sequence joins TRBV14 and TRBJ1-3, with no clear D. This CDR3 spans 18 amino acids. Per germline, CDR1 SGHDN and CDR2 FVKESK. The V end lost 0 bases, the J end lost 2 bases, and 17 bases lay between the germline ends. CDR3 in amino acids: CASSQDTPRGLAGNTIYF. DNA of the CDR3: TGTGCCAGCAGCCAAGATACCCCTCGGGGTCTAGCTGGAAACACCATATATTTT.

J is TRBJ2-4 and V is TRBV2; no definite D call. Germline values: CDR1 SNHLY, CDR2 FYNNEI. CDR3 length: 11 amino acids. The V end was cut by 4 bases, the J end by 9 bases, with 7 bases between. The CDR3 reads CASSVSSIQYF. The CDR3 coding sequence is TGTGCCAGCAGTGTTAGTAGCATTCAGTACTTC.

The table lists this clone with a few counts. The gene calls are TRBV21-1 and TRBJ1-2; the D segment call TRBD1 is taken from the table without a DNA check. TRBV21-1 is a recognized pseudogene. CDR3 length: 21 residues. The DNA of the CDR3 is TGTGCCAGCAGCAAAGATCGGAGTCGGTCACACCCCTCGACAGCTCTATATGGCTACACCTTC. It encodes CASSKDRSRSHPSTALYGYTF.

The chain links TRBV29-1 to TRBJ2-7, with 11 nucleotides matching TRBD1. CDR3 size: 14 residues. The trim removed 4 bases at V and 3 bases at J, leaving 5 bases unmatched. Germline V gene sequence: CDR1 SQVTM, CDR2 ANQGSEA. The CDR3 is CSVAGDRGFYEQYF. The DNA for the CDR3 is TGCAGCGTTGCAGGGGACAGGGGGTTCTACGAGCAGTACTTC.

J is TRBJ1-1 and V is TRBV19, with 9 bases lining up with TRBD1. The junction had 4 bases not matched to a gene; V was cut back by 7 bases and J by 1 base. Germline V gene sequence: CDR1 LNHDA, CDR2 SQIVND (reference sequence). CDR3 length: 14 amino acids. The CDR3 spells CASKQGATNTEAFF. CDR3 coding DNA: TGTGCCAGTAAACAGGGGGCGACGAACACTGAAGCTTTCTTT.

This sequence joins TRBV4-3 and TRBJ1-3; no clear D gene. Germline CDR1 reads LGHNA; CDR2 reads YSLEER. The CDR3 covers 14 residues. V was pared by 1 base and J by 1 base, with 5 bases between. CDR3: CASSQGTSGNTIYF. The CDR3 DNA reads as TGCGCCAGCAGCCAAGGGACTTCTGGAAACACCATATATTTT.

This chain uses TRBV19 with TRBJ2-3, with a tentative D call TRBD2 (5 bases). Germline assignment: CDR1 LNHDA and CDR2 SQIVND (reference sequence). This CDR3 contains 14 residues. V gave up 5 bases and J gave up 4 bases, with 13 bases separating them. This CDR3 reads CASSLGLLADTQYF. For the CDR3, the DNA is TGTGCCAGTAGTCTCGGACTTTTGGCAGATACGCAGTATTTT.

The genes are TRBV30 and TRBJ1-1; D unresolved. The germline V gene encodes CDR1 GTSNPN and CDR2 SVGIG (reference sequence). Trimming left V 5 bases short and J 5 bases short, with 9 bases between. The CDR3 has 11 residues. Written as DNA, the CDR3 is TGTGCCTGGTCTTTAGAAACTGAAGCTTTCTTT. Translated: CAWSLETEAFF.

V gene TRBV19 combines with J gene TRBJ2-7; 10 bases are shared with TRBD2. CDR1 and CDR2 (germline): LNHDA, SQIVND (reference sequence). This CDR3 comprises 15 residues. The V and J ends lost 1 base and 2 bases, in that order; junction bases with no gene match: 2. The CDR3 loop is CASSIASGGPYEQYF. The CDR3, as DNA: TGTGCCAGTAGTATAGCTAGCGGGGGTCCCTACGAGCAGTACTTC.

The chain is built from TRBV6-1 and TRBJ2-3; D might be TRBD2 (5 bases). This CDR3 is 15 amino acids long. Germline V CDR1 and CDR2: MNHNS, SASEGT. V gave up 7 bases and J gave up 4 bases, with 18 bases separating them. CDR3 DNA: TGTGCCAGCAACCGAATGGGGAGTAGCGCAGATACGCAGTATTTT. Its translation: CASNRMGSSADTQYF.

The chain has TRBV29-1 and TRBJ2-1; D not certain. Germline loops: CDR1 SQVTM, CDR2 ANQGSEA. The V gene lost 6 bases and the J gene lost 3 bases, with 18 bases spanning the gap. The CDR3 covers 15 residues. In nucleotides, the CDR3 is TGCAGCGTCCCCACTATAGCAAATCTCTACAATGAGCAGTTCTTC. Translated, it gives CSVPTIANLYNEQFF.

This clone was recorded a few times. The chain couples TRBV28 to TRBJ1-1; weak D call: TRBD1 (5 bases). V lost 7 bases and J lost 0, with 15 bases in between. The CDR3 loop spans 15 amino acids. Germline assignment: CDR1 MDHEN and CDR2 SYDVKM. As DNA, the CDR3 is TGTGCCAGCATTGCAGGGACTGCGATGAACACTGAAGCTTTCTTT. Translation gives CASIAGTAMNTEAFF.

CDR3 protein: CASSESQGSEQYF. Here the CDR3 DNA reads TGCGCCAGCAGTGAGTCACAGGGGTCCGAGCAGTACTTC. The chain is built from TRBV10-1 and TRBJ2-5, with 7 bases fitting TRBD1. The J call may be faulty, since TRBJ2-7 better matches the DNA end. The CDR3 is 13 amino acids. In germline, CDR1 is WNHNN, CDR2 SYGVQD (reference sequence).

The genes are TRBV19 and TRBJ1-1; D is undetermined. V was cut by 0 bases and J by 4 bases, with 6 bases left in between. This CDR3 has 13 residues. The germline CDR1 and CDR2 sequences are LNHDA and SQIVND (reference sequence). The CDR3, as DNA: TGTGCCAGTAGTATAGATTCGGGCACTGAAGCTTTCTTT. This codes for CASSIDSGTEAFF.

This clone was counted between two and nine times. V gene TRBV6-5 combines with J gene TRBJ2-7, with 10 bases fitting TRBD2. CDR1 MNHEY and CDR2 SVGAGI come from the germline V gene. This CDR3 spans 15 amino acids. V dropped 9 bases and J dropped 1; count of bases not matched to a gene: 9. CDR3 protein: CASTSGGAGSYEQYF. The CDR3, as DNA: TGTGCCAGTACCAGCGGGGGGGCCGGTTCCTACGAGCAGTACTTC.

The sample holds a few counts of this clone. The chain joins TRBV5-1 to TRBJ1-1, with D perhaps matching TRBD1 (6 bases). Germline CDR1 SGHRS, CDR2 YFSETQ. Trimming pared 2 bases from V and 5 bases from J, leaving 10 bases between. The length of the CDR3 is 13 residues. The CDR3 DNA is TGCGCCAGCAGCTTACCTAGGGGGACTGAAGCTTTCTTT. Its translation is CASSLPRGTEAFF.

To note about this clone: Sequence at one end of the junction differs from germline and may be a read error. The chain links TRBV4-1 to TRBJ1-1; 9 positions agree with TRBD1. The CDR3 contains 14 residues. Germline CDR1 MGHRA, CDR2 YSYEKL. CDR3: CASSQDARGDRARF. In DNA, the CDR3 is TGCGCCAGCAGCCAAGATGCTCGGGGGGACAGGGCCCGCTTT.

This sequence joins TRBV5-1 and TRBJ2-7, with 7 bases aligning to TRBD2. With V trimmed by 1 base and J by 2 bases, 6 bases remained unmatched. Looked up from germline, CDR1 is SGHRS and CDR2 is YFSETQ. This CDR3 has 15 residues. The CDR3 DNA is TGCGCCAGCAGCTTGTTGAGCGGGACCCCCTACGAGCAGTACTTC. It yields the protein CASSLLSGTPYEQYF.